A selection of T cell receptor beta chains follows, all from one sample in a study of blood T cell repertoires in COVID-19. Method: immunoSEQ multiplex PCR; TCRdb's copy keeps in-frame clones and lacks some. The data show under 300,000 clones, with about nine tenths seen just once and 15% to 19% held by the top ten. The source material was PBMCs or T cells enriched from blood (not recorded which). These receptor sequences come from a man younger than 30 who had recovered from COVID-19. CDR3s include the opening cysteine and the closing phenylalanine or tryptophan. A D gene is named only where the DNA matches it firmly. Expanded clones are given a class, and other clones once, few, many or no size at all.

j_call v_call d_call clone_size cdr3_nt cdr3_aa
TRBJ2-1 TRBV24-1 TRBD1 few TGTGCCACCAGTGATTTGGAGGGGGCCTTTTTCGATGAGCAGTTCTTC CATSDLEGAFFDEQFF
TRBJ2-6 TRBV15 - - TGTGCCACCAGCAGAGATCGAATGGCAGGGGCCAACGTCCTGACTTTC CATSRDRMAGANVLTF
TRBJ2-1 TRBV9 TRBD2 - TGTGCCAGCAGTCCCAGCCTGGCGGGAGAACCCAATGAGCAGTTCTTC CASSPSLAGEPNEQFF
TRBJ2-1 TRBV19 - - TGTGCCAGTAGCCCAACTAGTTCCTACAATGAGCAGTTCTTC CASSPTSSYNEQFF
TRBJ2-1 TRBV28 TRBD1 - TGTGCCAGCAGTTTACAGGACAGGCTGTCTGGGCTCACCAATGAGCAGTTCTTC CASSLQDRLSGLTNEQFF
TRBJ1-5 TRBV24-1 - few TGTGCCACCAGTGATCACAGGGCCTCGGGCAATCAGCCCCAGCATTTT CATSDHRASGNQPQHF
TRBJ2-4 TRBV27 - - TGTGCCAGCAGTTTATCGGTTCGAGGTGACATTCAGTACTTC CASSLSVRGDIQYF
TRBJ2-6 TRBV6-5 - - TGTGCCTCACAGAGACCGTACTCTGGGGCCAACGTCCTGACTTTC CASQRPYSGANVLTF
TRBJ2-5 TRBV2 - - TGTGCCAGCAGTGATCGGGGAGCGGTCCCGTTGGAGACCCAGTACTTC CASSDRGAVPLETQYF
TRBJ2-3 TRBV9 TRBD1 - TGTGCCAGCAGCGCCAGGGGGCGCATCACAGATACGCAGTATTTT CASSARGRITDTQYF
TRBJ1-5 TRBV28 TRBD1 - TGTGCCAGCAGCCCCGGGGGACAGGGGTTCAATCAGCCCCAGCATTTT CASSPGGQGFNQPQHF
TRBJ2-6 TRBV7-8 - - TGTGCCAGCAGCTCATACAGGGCTCCAGGGGCCAACGTCCTGACTTTC CASSSYRAPGANVLTF
TRBJ2-7 TRBV19 TRBD1 - TGTGCCAGTAACGCCCTGGGACAGGGTATCGGTGAGCAGTACTTC CASNALGQGIGEQYF
TRBJ2-3 TRBV6-2/TRBV6-3 TRBD2 - TGTGCCAGCAGTTACCCGACTAGCGGGAGAATAAATACGCAGTATTTT CASSYPTSGRINTQYF
TRBJ1-2 TRBV7-9 TRBD1 - TGTGCCAGCAGCCTCCTCCCCGGGACAGGGACCGTGATAGGCTATGGCTACACCTTC CASSLLPGTGTVIGYGYTF
TRBJ2-6 TRBV5-6 - - TGTGCCAGCAGCTCAGCCAAGGAGTCTGGGGCCAACGTCCTGACTTTC CASSSAKESGANVLTF